This T cell receptor (beta chain) is from a study of technical replicates of blood from several donors. The CDR3 consists of 16 residues. V gave up 5 bases and J gave up 4 bases, with 20 bases separating them. CDR1 MDHEN and CDR2 SYDVKM come from the germline V gene. Generated by immunoSEQ multiplex PCR, the TCRdb table keeps only in-frame clones and is missing some. The repertoire holds about 94,000 clones, with about 95% as singletons. This clone was observed a single time. This TCR derives from a human donor in good health. The chain employs TRBV28 and TRBJ1-1; TRBD1 is a possible D gene (6 bases). The material sequenced was T cells isolated from PBMCs. The CDR3 loop is CASSPLLGGGGTEAFF. Written as DNA, the CDR3 is TGTGCCAGCAGTCCGCTTTTGGGGGGAGGGGGCACTGAAGCTTTCTTT.